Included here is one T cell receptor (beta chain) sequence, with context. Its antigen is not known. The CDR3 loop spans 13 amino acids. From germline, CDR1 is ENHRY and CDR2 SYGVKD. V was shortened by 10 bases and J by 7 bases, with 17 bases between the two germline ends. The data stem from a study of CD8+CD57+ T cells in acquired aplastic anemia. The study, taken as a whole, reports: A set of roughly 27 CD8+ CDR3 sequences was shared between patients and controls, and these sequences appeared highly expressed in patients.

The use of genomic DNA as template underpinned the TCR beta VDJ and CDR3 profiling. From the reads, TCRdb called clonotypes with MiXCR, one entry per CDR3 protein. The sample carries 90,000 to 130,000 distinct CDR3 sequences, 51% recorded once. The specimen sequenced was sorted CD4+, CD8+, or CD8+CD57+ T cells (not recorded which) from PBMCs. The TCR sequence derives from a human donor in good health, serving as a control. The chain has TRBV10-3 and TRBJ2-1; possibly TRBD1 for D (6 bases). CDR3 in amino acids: CATSPGERNEQFF. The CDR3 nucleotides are TGTGCCACGAGCCCAGGGGAGAGGAATGAGCAGTTCTTC.